A single T cell receptor beta chain is shown here with its context. Its target is unknown. This sample is drawn from a study of glioma-infiltrating T cells. TCR alpha and beta CDR3 regions were amplified from RNA using iRepertoire nested multiplex PCR. TCRdb processed the multiplex PCR reads anew with MiXCR; each CDR3 protein has one entry. Of over 120,000 distinct CDR3 sequences listed, about 39% were seen once; the top ten hold more than 15%. Between the trimmed V and J ends, which lost 2 bases and 2 bases, there was a span of 12 bases. This CDR3 has 16 amino acids. CDR1 KGHDR and CDR2 SFDVKD come from the germline V gene. Points from the study as a whole: Very few CDR3 sequences were shared between tissue and blood. Non-neoplastic patients had below-expected tissue-blood divergence, while all gliomas exceeded expectation.

This TCR was recovered from a human donor with low-grade glioma or glioblastoma, undergoing nonglioma brain surgery, or in good health (not recorded which). Sequenced input: glioma tissue, nonneoplastic brain tissue, or PBMCs (not recorded which). J is TRBJ1-5 and V is TRBV24-1, with D possibly being TRBD1 (5 bases). In DNA form, the CDR3 reads TGTGCCACCAGTGATTCAACGGGGACGGGCAATCAGCCCCAGCATTTT. Protein product: CATSDSTGTGNQPQHF.